This is a list of T cell receptor beta chains from one sample in a study of cytomegalovirus exposure and HLA in healthy donors. TCRdb's table, derived via immunoSEQ multiplex PCR, lists solely in-frame clones and lacks some. The sample shows 150,000 to 200,000 clones, 76% of them seen only once. Material: PBMCs. The source is a woman in her thirties in good health and CMV-seropositive. CDR3s include the opening cysteine and the closing phenylalanine or tryptophan. D genes are given only for firm matches. Some rows have no size entry. The others give once, few or many, or a class for an expanded clone.

>TRBV5-4|TRBD1|-|TRBJ2-7
TGTGCCAGCAGCCCCGACCGACAGGGGGCTGGAGAGCAGTACTTC
CASSPDRQGAGEQYF
>TRBV4-3|TRBD1|-|TRBJ1-4
TGCGCCAGCAGCCAAGAAGTAACAGGGGGCAATGAAAAACTGTTTTTT
CASSQEVTGGNEKLFF
>TRBV4-1|-|-|TRBJ2-7
TGCGCCAGCAGCTCCCCCGGCAGGGGCGCGTACGAGCAGTACTTC
CASSSPGRGAYEQYF
>TRBV6-5|-|-|TRBJ2-1
TGTGCCAGCAGTGTCGTTGCGAGCTCCTACAATGAGCAGTTCTTC
CASSVVASSYNEQFF
>TRBV4-3|-|-|TRBJ1-2
TGCGCCAGCAGCCAAGATCCAGGGGCCCCCTATGGCTACACCTTC
CASSQDPGAPYGYTF
>TRBV9|TRBD2|once|TRBJ2-1
TGTGCCAGCAGCGTAGAGGGACTACAGTACAATGAGCAGTTCTTC
CASSVEGLQYNEQFF
>TRBV7-3|TRBD2|few|TRBJ2-1
TGTGCCAGCAGCATTAGCGGGGGGGCCACCTACAATGAGCAGTTCTTC
CASSISGGATYNEQFF
>TRBV28|-|-|TRBJ2-7
TGTGCCAGCAGCCCCGGGACTTACGAGCAGTACTTC
CASSPGTYEQYF
>TRBV30|TRBD1|-|TRBJ1-6
TGTGCCTGGAGTCTCGGGACAGGGGGCTTTATACCCCTCCACTTT
CAWSLGTGGFIPLHF
>TRBV29-1|TRBD1|-|TRBJ1-5
TGCAGCGCAACAGGGGACGGCAATCAGCCCCAGCATTTT
CSATGDGNQPQHF
>TRBV5-1|TRBD1|-|TRBJ2-7
TGCGCCAGCAGCCCGGGACAGGGGGCTTACGAGCAGTACTTC
CASSPGQGAYEQYF
>TRBV19|TRBD1|once|TRBJ1-6
TGTGCCAGTAGTACCGACAGGGTCGGGAATTCACCCCTCCACTTT
CASSTDRVGNSPLHF
>TRBV18|TRBD1|once|TRBJ1-4
TGTGCCAGCTCACCAAGGGACAGCAATGAAAAACTGTTTTTT
CASSPRDSNEKLFF
>TRBV7-2|-|-|TRBJ1-5
TGTGCCAACAGACCCCCCGGGGATCAGCCCCAGCATTTT
CANRPPGDQPQHF
>TRBV7-9|-|-|TRBJ1-2
TGTGCCAGCAGAAGACACTTACCCGGCTATGGCTACACCTTC
CASRRHLPGYGYTF
>TRBV6-5|TRBD2|-|TRBJ2-5
TGTGCCAGCAGTAGCGGGGGTTACCAAGAGACCCAGTACTTC
CASSSGGYQETQYF
>TRBV28|-|-|TRBJ2-2
TGTGCCAGCAGCTGGGGAGGCGGCGGGGAGCTGTTTTTT
CASSWGGGGELFF
>TRBV6-5|TRBD1|-|TRBJ1-2
TGTGCCAGCAGTTACTCGGCCCGGGGACAGGGCTATGGCTACACCTTC
CASSYSARGQGYGYTF
>TRBV7-3|-|few|TRBJ2-3
TGTGCCAGCAGCTCGACAGGTTCCTTCACAGATACGCAGTATTTT
CASSSTGSFTDTQYF
>TRBV2|-|few|TRBJ2-7
TGTGCCAGCAGTGGCGCAGGGAGGATATCCGAGCAGTACTTC
CASSGAGRISEQYF
>TRBV7-8|-|once|TRBJ1-5
TGTGCCAGCAGCCTCGGGCTCCTGGGGGGGAGTCAGCCCCAGCATTTT
CASSLGLLGGSQPQHF
>TRBV5-6|-|few|TRBJ1-2
TGTGCCAGCAGCTTGTTGTCAACAGGTTTCGATGGCTACACCTTC
CASSLLSTGFDGYTF
>TRBV2|-|-|TRBJ1-4
TGTGCCAGCAGGCTACAGGAGACTAATGAAAAACTGTTTTTT
CASRLQETNEKLFF
>TRBV18|-|-|TRBJ2-7
TGTGCCAGCTCACTGGATCAGGGTCTGGAGCAGTACTTC
CASSLDQGLEQYF
>TRBV7-9|-|-|TRBJ2-3
TGTGCCAGCAGCATGGCGGGGGCAAGGGATACGCAGTATTTT
CASSMAGARDTQYF
>TRBV2|-|-|TRBJ2-7
TGTGCCAGCAGTGATGATCGGGGGGCTCCCTACGAGCAGTACTTC
CASSDDRGAPYEQYF
>TRBV30|TRBD1|few|TRBJ1-5
TGTGCCTGGAGTGAGGGACAGGGGAATCAGCCCCAGCATTTT
CAWSEGQGNQPQHF
>TRBV4-2|-|-|TRBJ2-7
TGTGCCAGCAGCCCAGACAGGATGCAACACTACGAGCAGTACTTC
CASSPDRMQHYEQYF
>TRBV4-1|TRBD1|-|TRBJ2-7
TGCGCCAGCAGCCAAGGACAGGGCTCGCCCTACGAGCAGTACTTC
CASSQGQGSPYEQYF
>TRBV11-3|-|-|TRBJ2-7
TGTGCCAGCAGCTATGGCAGGGTTTTGGATGCGCAGTACTTC
CASSYGRVLDAQYF
>TRBV5-4|-|-|TRBJ2-7
TGTGCCAGCAGCTTCCGCAGGGACTCCTACGAGCAGTACTTC
CASSFRRDSYEQYF
>TRBV7-9|-|-|TRBJ2-3
TGTGCCAGCAGCTTAGATAACAGTTACACAGATACGCAGTATTTT
CASSLDNSYTDTQYF
>TRBV11-2|TRBD1|-|TRBJ2-7
TGTGCCAGCTCTGACCCCGGGACAGTCCCCTACGAGCAGTACTTC
CASSDPGTVPYEQYF
>TRBV11-2|-|few|TRBJ2-2
TGTGCCAGCAGCTTAGATCATCCGTTCACAACCACCGGGGAGCTGTTTTTT
CASSLDHPFTTTGELFF
>TRBV28|-|-|TRBJ1-5
TGTGCCAGCAGGCGGGGGGTGTTGGGCCAGCAGCCCCAGCATTTT
CASRRGVLGQQPQHF
>TRBV5-1|TRBD1|once|TRBJ2-3
TGCGCCAGCAGCATACGTTCGACAGGGGGCGGCACAGATACGCAGTATTTT
CASSIRSTGGGTDTQYF
>TRBV28|-|-|TRBJ1-1
TGTGCCAGCAGTTTATCCAGGGGTGGAACTGAAGCTTTCTTT
CASSLSRGGTEAFF
>TRBV15|TRBD2|-|TRBJ2-3
TGTGCCACCAGCAGAGATGGAAGCGCGGGGGGGTGGTCCGATACGCAGTATTTT
CATSRDGSAGGWSDTQYF
>TRBV18|TRBD1|-|TRBJ1-2
TGTGCCAGCTCACCGGGACAGAACTATGGCTACACCTTC
CASSPGQNYGYTF
>TRBV10-3|-|-|TRBJ2-1
TGTGCCATCAGTGACAGGGCTGATGAGCAGTTCTTC
CAISDRADEQFF
>TRBV6-5|TRBD1|-|TRBJ2-7
TGTGCCAGCAGCGTCGCCGGGACAGGGGCCTACGAGCAGTACTTC
CASSVAGTGAYEQYF
>TRBV7-9|-|-|TRBJ1-6
TGTGCCAGCAGTCAACAGGAGTGGTATAGCTCCTATAATTCACCCCTCCACTTT
CASSQQEWYSSYNSPLHF